The 18 T cell receptor beta chains in this list originate from one sample, sequenced in a study of T cells in Graves' hyperthyroidism and ophthalmopathy. RNA transcripts yielded amplified TCR beta CDR3 regions. The TCR CDR3 was amplified in a first-round RT-PCR using the HTBI primer set. TCRdb used MiXCR to reprocess the multiplex PCR reads, holding one entry per CDR3 protein. The sample holds about 500,000 distinct CDR3 sequences, 15% to 20% seen once. Specimen: blood. These receptors originate from a woman aged 30 to 39 with Graves' ophthalmopathy.

The chain couples TRBV25-1 to TRBJ2-7; TRBD2 aligns across 11 bases. The CDR3 runs to 18 residues. Germline CDR1 and CDR2: MGHDK and SYGVNS. The J segment lost 0 bases and the V segment lost 4 bases, leaving 11 bases of the junction unmatched. This chain's CDR3 is CASSGGYSGRVTSYEQYF. CDR3 bases: TGTGCCAGCAGTGGTGGGTATAGCGGGAGGGTAACCTCCTACGAGCAGTACTTC.

At least ten counts were recorded for this clonotype. The rearrangement uses TRBV18 and TRBJ1-5; weak D call: TRBD1 (6 bases). Germline assignment: CDR1 KGHSH and CDR2 LQKENI. There are 14 residues in the CDR3. V shed 2 bases and J shed 6 bases, with 11 bases lying between them. As DNA, the CDR3 is TGTGCCAGCTCACCAGAGCAGGGGCCTCAGCCCCAGCATTTT. Protein: CASSPEQGPQPQHF.

The rearrangement links TRBV7-9 to TRBJ2-5; the D gene is possibly TRBD1 (5 bases). V shed 4 bases and J shed 3 bases, with 12 bases lying between them. Germline-derived CDR1 and CDR2 are SEHNR and FQNEAQ (reference sequence). The CDR3 has 14 amino acids. The DNA for the CDR3 is TGTGCCAGCAGCTCTACGACAGAAAAAGAGACCCAGTACTTC. The encoded protein is CASSSTTEKETQYF.

V and J are TRBV6-1 and TRBJ1-2; maybe TRBD1 (6 bases). V lost 5 bases and J lost 5, with 15 bases in between. CDR1 is MNHNS, CDR2 SASEGT, per germline. The CDR3 covers 14 residues. CDR3 sequence: CASSFFGGVYGYTF. The CDR3 DNA is TGTGCCAGCAGTTTCTTCGGGGGCGTTTATGGCTACACCTTC.

This clonotype was seen only a few times. The chain links TRBV7-2 to TRBJ2-7; D perhaps matches TRBD2 (5 bases). CDR1 SGHTA and CDR2 FQGNSA come from the germline V gene. CDR3 length equals 15 residues. V dropped 4 bases and J dropped 2 bases, with 15 bases sitting between them. The CDR3, as DNA: TGTGCCAGCAGCTCCCCCCTGAGCGGCACCTACGAGCAGTACTTC. The encoded protein is CASSSPLSGTYEQYF. The full variable domain, completed using reference TRBV7-2 and TRBJ2-7, is GAGVSQSPSNKVTEKGKDVELRCDPISGHTALYWYRQSLGQGLEFLIYFQGNSAPDKSGLPSDRFSAERTGGSVSTLTIQRTQQEDSAVYLCASSSPLSGTYEQYFGPGTRLTVT.

In this sample, this clonotype turned up many times. The chain recombines TRBV20-1 with TRBJ1-1, with D perhaps TRBD1 (5 bases). V was clipped by 2 bases and J by 0 bases, with 16 bases between them. CDR3 size: 16 residues. CDR1 DFQATT and CDR2 SNEGSKA come from the germline V gene (reference sequence). Here the CDR3 reads CSARRRTRQMNTEAFF. The CDR3 DNA is TGCAGTGCTAGACGCCGGACCCGACAGATGAACACTGAAGCTTTCTTT.

This clonotype appeared a few times. This sequence joins TRBV7-9 and TRBJ2-2; 12 nucleotides line up with TRBD2. Germline CDR1 is SEHNR and CDR2 is FQNEAQ (reference sequence). Losses at the gene ends were 5 bases for V and 8 bases for J; bases not matched to a gene: 15. This CDR3 comprises 18 residues. As DNA, the CDR3 is TGTGCCAGCAGCCAACCTATCGGACTAGCGGGGCTTCCTGGGGAGCTGTTTTTT. It translates to CASSQPIGLAGLPGELFF.

This clonotype was picked up many times. The chain joins TRBV4-2 to TRBJ1-5; no firm D call. There are 18 residues in the CDR3. Trimming removed 0 bases at V and 1 base at J, with 16 bases between. The V gene's germline CDR1 is LGHNA and CDR2 YNFKEQ. The CDR3 spells CASSQDLVFSPSNQPQHF. The CDR3 DNA follows: TGTGCCAGCAGCCAAGACCTAGTATTCTCTCCAAGCAATCAGCCCCAGCATTTT.

This clonotype has ten or more counts. The chain recombines TRBV7-2 with TRBJ2-1; 10 nucleotides line up with TRBD2. V lost 2 bases, J lost 3 bases, and 1 base stayed unmatched. This CDR3 is built from 15 residues. Looked up from germline, CDR1 is SGHTA and CDR2 is FQGNSA. The CDR3 nucleotides are TGTGCCAGCAGCTTAACTAGCGGGATCTACAATGAGCAGTTCTTC. Its protein is CASSLTSGIYNEQFF.

This clonotype has at least ten counts. This sequence joins TRBV6-2 or TRBV6-3 and TRBJ1-2; D is uncertain. The CDR3 has 14 residues. The V gene's germline CDR1 is MNHEY and CDR2 SVGEGT. V gave up 5 bases and J gave up 3 bases, with 13 bases separating them. CDR3 nucleotides: TGTGCCAGCAGTACATCCTCCGGGCACTATGGCTACACCTTC. Encoded protein: CASSTSSGHYGYTF.

On this clonotype: This may come from a read error, since a much larger clone is one base off. The chain has TRBV20-1 and TRBJ2-7, with D hard to call. Germline CDR1 and CDR2: DFQATT and SNEGSKA (reference sequence). CDR3 length: 11 amino acids. The CDR3 region has the DNA TGCAATGCCATTAAAAACTACGAGCAGTACTTC. It specifies CNAIKNYEQYF.

The sample holds many counts of this clonotype. The V gene is TRBV30, the J gene TRBJ2-3, with unresolved D. Trimming took off 3 bases at V and 2 bases at J, with 6 bases between the two ends. The CDR3 runs to 12 residues. The germline gives CDR1 GTSNPN, CDR2 SVGIG (reference sequence). The CDR3 nucleotides read TGTGCCTGGAGAGACCACACAGATACGCAGTATTTT. It translates to CAWRDHTDTQYF. The entire variable domain, with the rest obtained from reference TRBV30 and TRBJ2-3, is as follows: SQTIHQWPATLVQPVGSPLSLECTVEGTSNPNLYWYRQAAGRGLQLLFYSVGIGQISSEVPQNLSASRPQDRQFILSSKKLLLSDSGFYLCAWRDHTDTQYFGPGTRLTVL.

The rearrangement uses TRBV6-2 or TRBV6-3 and TRBJ2-7; 7 bases agree with TRBD1. The CDR3 runs to 13 residues. J was trimmed by 4 bases and V by 8 bases; bases with no gene match: 8. The V gene's germline CDR1 is MNHEY and CDR2 SVGEGT. CDR3 residues: CASATGTEYEQYF. CDR3 in DNA: TGTGCCAGCGCTACAGGGACAGAGTACGAGCAGTACTTC.

The rearrangement uses TRBV9 and TRBJ2-7, with D perhaps being TRBD1 or TRBD2 (5 bases each). The ends were cut back, 3 bases at V and 2 bases at J, with 18 bases in the middle. Germline CDR1 SGDLS, CDR2 YYNGEE. The CDR3 extends over 16 amino acids. The CDR3 loop is CASSAHRGLRAYEQYF. The CDR3 nucleotides read TGTGCCAGCAGCGCCCACCGGGGCCTAAGGGCCTACGAGCAGTACTTC.

The genes are TRBV27 and TRBJ1-2, with 7 bases matching TRBD1. This CDR3 comprises 15 residues. The V gene end was trimmed by 6 bases and the J gene end by 0 bases; junction bases not matched to a gene: 7. Per germline, CDR1 MNHEY and CDR2 SMNVEV (reference sequence). CDR3 sequence reads: CASRPAGTANYGYTF. CDR3 in DNA: TGTGCCAGCAGACCGGCCGGGACAGCTAACTATGGCTACACCTTC.

This clonotype was seen ten or more times. The rearrangement joins TRBV7-8 to TRBJ1-3; D is unresolved. CDR1 is SGHVS and CDR2 is FQNEAQ in the germline V gene. The V end was cut by 1 base, the J end by 7 bases, with 8 bases between. There are 13 residues in the CDR3. The CDR3 coding sequence is TGTGCCAGCAGCTTAGGCGAACGGAACACCATATATTTT. Translated: CASSLGERNTIYF.

In its sample, this clonotype was seen many times. This rearrangement joins TRBV27 to TRBJ1-6; a weak D match, TRBD1 (5 bases). The CDR3 covers 13 residues. Deletions cut 5 bases from V and 10 bases from J, with 12 bases between. The germline gives CDR1 MNHEY, CDR2 SMNVEV (reference sequence). The chain's CDR3 is CASSTGGRSPLHF. The CDR3 coding sequence is TGTGCCAGCAGTACAGGTGGGAGGTCACCCCTCCACTTT.

In this sample, this clonotype turned up many times. The chain uses TRBV3-1 and TRBJ2-3; TRBD2 aligns across 8 bases. CDR3 length: 14 amino acids. V shed 4 bases, J shed 8 bases, and the junction held 8 bases outside the gene matches. Germline V gives CDR1 LGHDT, CDR2 YNNKEL (reference sequence). This CDR3 is CASSRGSGVGTQYF. For the CDR3, the DNA is TGTGCCAGCAGCCGGGGTAGCGGGGTTGGTACGCAGTATTTT.